The rows below give T cell receptor beta chains drawn from one sample of a study of brain T cells in children with intractable seizures. Some clones are missing from TCRdb's copy, which holds only in-frame ones; the method was immunoSEQ multiplex PCR. The repertoire holds hundreds of thousands of clones, with roughly 93% as singletons. The source material was peripheral blood, sampled roughly 5 months after surgery. The receptors were sampled from a boy younger than two with tuberous sclerosis and intractable seizures. Each CDR3 is given with its conserved first and last residue.

v_call cdr3_aa
TRBV30 CAWGTGGYGYTF
TRBV5-1 CASSPPHSRNTEAFF
TRBV28 CASSLNTGELFF
TRBV27 CASSRSVGEQFF
TRBV9 CASSVGGRTYNEQFF
TRBV11-2 CASSFAGGGNTIYF
TRBV10-1 CASSESRTGYNEQFF
TRBV5-1 CASSLVSGGSSYNEQFF
TRBV3-1/TRBV3-2 CASSTTSGVTQYF
TRBV14 CASSQVRGRTNYGYTF
TRBV11-3 CASSPGGLRDTQYF
TRBV6-5 CASSYSPAAYGYTF
TRBV5-1 CASSLGNIQYF
TRBV23-1 CASSSGRASMAGGRKNTGELFF
TRBV27 CASSLSPINTEAFF
TRBV5-5 CASSLWGAGPSSGNTIYF
TRBV6-4 CASSDETGGADTQYF
TRBV5-1 CASSHEQDTEAFF
TRBV19 CASSMGTGGTKNIQYF
TRBV9 CASSAGQTEQFF
TRBV14 CASRPTGGDSPLHF
TRBV9 CASSVGPGPSRSYEQYF
TRBV24-1 CATRGWGTDTQYF
TRBV27 CATRWGLGNSPLHF
TRBV3-1/TRBV3-2 CASSRTGGRQETQYF
TRBV12-3/TRBV12-4 CASRIPGAGYTF
TRBV27 CASSQKFPRDSRKLFF
TRBV30 CAWEGTEVNYGYTF
TRBV4-1 CASSQAAPGRDTEAFF
TRBV25-1 CASGVAAGNTIYF
TRBV7-8 CASSFNGETQYF
TRBV28 CASTYDDSFFGPQHF
TRBV7-2 CASSLGVGRSNEQFF
TRBV5-4 CASSGGQDTEAFF
TRBV7-3 CASSKTTSGSNEQFF
TRBV11-1 CASSLAEGLNTEAFF
TRBV5-4 CASSLLGDSSGNTIYF
TRBV19 CASRSTNEKLFF
TRBV30 CAWSASGTGLNQPQHF
TRBV5-1 CASSLSAGVQETQYF
TRBV27 CASSRGLADDTQYF
TRBV2 CASSSQTGGTGANVLTF
TRBV7-8 CASSFSRTPRSYEQYF
TRBV5-6 CASRELRGLGTDTQYF
TRBV10-1 CASSVGGLAGEGLETQYF
TRBV21-1 CASSEYRELRARELFF
TRBV19 CASSILSGDGYTF
TRBV2 CAHSKEQFF
TRBV28 CASSLSGGSLTYEQYF
TRBV30 CAWSPTPSLKTYNEQFF
TRBV24-1 CATRTGHSSTDTQYF
TRBV7-2 CASSLRTSGGPRYNEQFF
TRBV9 CASSVNTGELFF
TRBV29-1 CSVEDVWGLDPEAFF
TRBV7-2 CASSLMGATGELFF
TRBV5-1 CASSLEGTGEAPDEKLFF
TRBV27 CASMFLGTGELFF